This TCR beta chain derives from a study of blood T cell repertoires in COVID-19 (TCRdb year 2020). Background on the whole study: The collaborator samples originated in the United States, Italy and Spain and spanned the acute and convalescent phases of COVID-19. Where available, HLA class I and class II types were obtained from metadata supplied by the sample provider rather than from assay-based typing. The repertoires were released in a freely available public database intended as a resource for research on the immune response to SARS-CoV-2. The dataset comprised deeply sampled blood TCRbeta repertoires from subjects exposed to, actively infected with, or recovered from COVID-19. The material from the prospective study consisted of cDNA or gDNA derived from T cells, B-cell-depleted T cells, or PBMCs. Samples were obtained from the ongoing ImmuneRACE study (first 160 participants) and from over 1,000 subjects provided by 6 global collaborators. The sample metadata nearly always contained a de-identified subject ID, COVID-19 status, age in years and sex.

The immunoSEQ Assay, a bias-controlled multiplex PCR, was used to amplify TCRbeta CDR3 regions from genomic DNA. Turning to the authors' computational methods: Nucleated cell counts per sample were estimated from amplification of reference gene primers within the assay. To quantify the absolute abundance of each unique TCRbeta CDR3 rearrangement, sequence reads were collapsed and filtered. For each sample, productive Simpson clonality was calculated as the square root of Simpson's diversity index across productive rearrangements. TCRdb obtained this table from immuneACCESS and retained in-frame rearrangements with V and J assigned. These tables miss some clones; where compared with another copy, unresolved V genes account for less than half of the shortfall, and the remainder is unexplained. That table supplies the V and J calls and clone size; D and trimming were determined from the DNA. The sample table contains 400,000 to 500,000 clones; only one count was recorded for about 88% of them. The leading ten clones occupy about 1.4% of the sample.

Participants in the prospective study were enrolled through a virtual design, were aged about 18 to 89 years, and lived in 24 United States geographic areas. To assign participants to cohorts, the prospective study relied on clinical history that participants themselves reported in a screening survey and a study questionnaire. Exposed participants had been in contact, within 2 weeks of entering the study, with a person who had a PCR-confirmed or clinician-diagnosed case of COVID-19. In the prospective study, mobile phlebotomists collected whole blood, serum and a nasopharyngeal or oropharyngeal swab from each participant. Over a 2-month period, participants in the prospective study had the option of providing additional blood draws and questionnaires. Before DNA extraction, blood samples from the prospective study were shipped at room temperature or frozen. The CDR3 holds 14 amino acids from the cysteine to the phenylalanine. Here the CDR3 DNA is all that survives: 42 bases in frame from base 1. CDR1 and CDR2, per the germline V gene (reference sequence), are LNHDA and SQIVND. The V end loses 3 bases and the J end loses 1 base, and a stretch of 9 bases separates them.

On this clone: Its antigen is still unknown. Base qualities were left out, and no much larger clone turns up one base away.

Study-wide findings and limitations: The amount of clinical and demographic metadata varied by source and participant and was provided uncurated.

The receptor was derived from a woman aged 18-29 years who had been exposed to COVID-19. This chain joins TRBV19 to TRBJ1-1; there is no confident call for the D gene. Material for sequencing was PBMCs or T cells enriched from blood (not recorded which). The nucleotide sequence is TGTGCCAGTAGTATCGGAACTACGAACACTGAAGCTTTCTTT. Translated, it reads CASSIGTTNTEAFF. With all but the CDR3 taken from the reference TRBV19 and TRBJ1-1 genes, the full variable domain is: DGGITQSPKYLFRKEGQNVTLSCEQNLNHDAMYWYRQDPGQGLRLIYYSQIVNDFQKGDIAEGYSVSREKKESFPLTVTSAQKNPTAFYLCASSIGTTNTEAFFGQGTRLTVV.